This T cell receptor beta chain was found in a study of blood T cell repertoires in COVID-19. As for the study in general: Sites in the United States, Italy and Spain provided acute and convalescent COVID-19 samples.

The assay was immunoSEQ multiplex PCR, and TCRdb's table has in-frame clones only and misses some. This table holds 150,000 to 180,000 clones, roughly 88% found once. Seattle patient enrollment occurred during active infection, with longitudinal follow-up thereafter. V lost 1 base to trimming and J lost 3 bases, with 10 bases between them. Germline-derived CDR1 and CDR2 are SNHLY and FYNNEI. The CDR3 is 15 amino acids. The sequencing input was peripheral blood. The sequence was obtained from a man aged 55-75 years with COVID-19, enrolled during active disease. This rearrangement joins TRBV2 to TRBJ1-5; D uncertain. The CDR3 sequence: CASSEEGRSNQPQHF. In DNA form, the CDR3 reads TGTGCCAGCAGTGAAGAAGGCAGGTCCAATCAGCCCCAGCATTTT.